The sample holds many counts of the clone carrying this TCR beta chain. Its antigen is unidentified. CDR3-region Arm-PCR and iRepertoire HTBI primers produced the TCR beta libraries. TCRdb re-called the multiplex PCR reads with MiXCR, one entry per CDR3 protein. The sample has roughly 500,000 distinct CDR3 sequences, approximately 12% seen once; the top ten hold approximately 9.6%. The time point was: newly diagnosed GD, antithyroid drugs for less than 3 months. The TCR library was prepared using RNA isolated from PBMCs. The data stem from a study of regulatory T cells in long-lasting Graves disease. Study outcomes and limitations: Persistent disease showed a preference for TRBV28, TRBJ1-2 and TRBJ2-5.

Trimming shortened V by 1 base and J by 5 bases, and 6 bases separated the two germline ends. The length of the CDR3 is 13 residues. Per the germline V gene, CDR1 is SEHNR and CDR2 is FQNEAQ (reference sequence). These same records also appear under a second study, on T cells in Graves' hyperthyroidism and ophthalmopathy. As that report states: Model-based prediction identified ophthalmopathy a median approximately 6.2 months prior to its onset.

The specimen comprised peripheral blood mononuclear cells (PBMCs), sampled at new diagnosis, from a patient treated with antithyroid drugs. The chain uses TRBV7-9 and TRBJ2-1; D uncertain. The clonotype was recovered from a woman in her 30s with Graves disease. CDR3 bases: TGTGCCAGCAGCTTAGGGGCAAACAATGAGCAGTTCTTC. Translated, it gives CASSLGANNEQFF.